Below are 21 T cell receptor beta chains sequenced from a single sample in a study of CXCR3-negative and CXCR3-positive naive CD8 T cells. Antigen specificity for these receptors is unknown. General study results and limits: CXCR3-positive naive cells carried more hydrophobic TRB CDR3s than CXCR3-negative ones.

The libraries of TRB cDNA were prepared using 5' RACE with UMI labels. From the 5' RACE reads, TCRdb lists one entry per CDR3 protein and no DNA. The sample holds around 50,000 distinct CDR3 sequences. The sequenced sample was naive CXCR3+ CD8+ T cells from blood. Sample subset: CD45RO-CCR7+CD27+CD95- naive CD8+ T cells expressing CXCR3 (TNR3+). The receptor source for this set is a human donor in good health. Some clones in this sample may be carry-over from other donors' samples.

The chain joins TRBV7-8 to TRBJ2-7; with no DNA, the TCRdb D assignment of TRBD2 cannot be verified. Germline values: CDR1 SGHVS, CDR2 FQNEAQ. The CDR3 loop spans 14 amino acids. The CDR3 region is CASSFREGLYEQYF.

The CDR3 loop is CASSFSVDYGYTF. The rearrangement uses TRBV12-3 or TRBV12-4 and TRBJ1-2. The CDR3 has 13 amino acids.

The chain employs TRBV20-1 and TRBJ2-7; there is no DNA to check the TCRdb D call of TRBD1. The germline CDR1 and CDR2 sequences are DFQATT and SNEGSKA (reference sequence). CDR3 length: 19 amino acids. The CDR3 is CSARDQTGHFARLPYEQYF.

This chain uses TRBV7-2 with TRBJ2-7. This CDR3 region has 14 residues. Germline V gives CDR1 SGHTA, CDR2 FQGNSA. The CDR3 loop reads CASSLGGIAYEQYF.

The CDR3 reads CASSSREGGRLEQFF. This sequence joins TRBV11-2 and TRBJ2-1; the D call of TRBD1 rests on TCRdb alone, since no DNA is present to check it. The CDR3 loop spans 15 amino acids. The V gene's germline CDR1 is SGHAT and CDR2 FQNNGV.

V is TRBV4-3 and J is TRBJ1-1. CDR1 is LGHNA and CDR2 is YSLEER in the germline V gene. The CDR3 totals 14 residues. The CDR3 spells CASSPREGDTEAFF.

The rearrangement joins TRBV7-2 to TRBJ2-7; TCRdb outputs TRBD1, but without DNA this stays unchecked. Per germline, CDR1 SGHTA and CDR2 FQGNSA. This CDR3 is built from 14 residues. The CDR3 reads CASSFPGASYEQYF. Using reference TRBV7-2 and TRBJ2-7 for the parts outside the CDR3, the full variable domain is GAGVSQSPSNKVTEKGKDVELRCDPISGHTALYWYRQSLGQGLEFLIYFQGNSAPDKSGLPSDRFSAERTGGSVSTLTIQRTQQEDSAVYLCASSFPGASYEQYFGPGTRLTVT.

CDR3: CASSYNSNTEAFF. The chain couples TRBV6-6 to TRBJ1-1. This CDR3 region has 13 residues. In germline, CDR1 is MNHNY, CDR2 SVGAGI (reference sequence).

V gene TRBV25-1 combines with J gene TRBJ2-1; TCRdb indicates TRBD1, and absent DNA this call remains unverified. CDR1 and CDR2 from the germline V gene are MGHDK and SYGVNS. The CDR3 is 13 amino acids. Here the CDR3 reads CASSLTGLNEQFF. The variable domain in full, completed from reference TRBV25-1 and TRBJ2-1, reads EADIYQTPRYLVIGTGKKITLECSQTMGHDKMYWYQQDPGMELHLIHYSYGVNSTEKGDLSSESTVSRIRTEHFPLTLESARPSHTSQYLCASSLTGLNEQFFGPGTRLTVL.

This rearrangement joins TRBV15 to TRBJ2-4. CDR1 and CDR2 from the germline V gene are LNHNV and YYDKDF (reference sequence). This CDR3 contains 15 residues. The chain's CDR3 is CATSSPTAAKNIKYF.

The chain recombines TRBV7-2 with TRBJ2-2; TCRdb lists TRBD1, though no DNA is available to test this call. The CDR3 totals 14 residues. CDR1 and CDR2 from the germline V gene are SGHTA and FQGNSA. CDR3 amino acids: CASSLTEETGELFF.

V usage is TRBV7-9 and J usage is TRBJ2-1. This CDR3 comprises 14 residues. Looked up from germline, CDR1 is SEHNR and CDR2 is FQNEAQ (reference sequence). The CDR3 sequence is CASSLEAEYNEQFF.

J is TRBJ1-2 and V is TRBV9. CDR1 and CDR2 (germline): SGDLS, YYNGEE. The CDR3 runs 15 residues. The CDR3 protein is CASSVNRDYDYGYTF.

V and J are TRBV23-1 and TRBJ2-7. TRBV23-1 is designated an ORF whose function remains uncertain. This CDR3 has 13 amino acids. CDR3 in amino acids: CASRAPSSYEQYF.

The rearrangement joins TRBV29-1 to TRBJ2-3; no DNA is available, so the TRBD2 call from TCRdb remains unchecked. The CDR3 covers 16 residues. The germline V gene has CDR1 SQVTM and CDR2 ANQGSEA. CDR3 sequence: CSATKELARSTDTQYF.

This CDR3 reads CASSLRGSYEQYF. The chain combines TRBV7-6 with TRBJ2-7. Germline V gives CDR1 SGHVS, CDR2 FNYEAQ. The CDR3 is 13 residues long.

The V and J genes are TRBV7-3 and TRBJ2-3. The CDR3 consists of 15 residues. CDR1 is SGHTA, CDR2 FQGTGA, per germline. CDR3 sequence: CASSTLDGFTDTQYF.

The CDR3 region is CASSLGPFGQETQYF. The J gene is TRBJ2-5, the V gene TRBV7-6; there is no DNA to check the TCRdb D call of TRBD1. The CDR3 is 15 residues long. Germline loops: CDR1 SGHVS, CDR2 FNYEAQ.

The chain uses TRBV2 and TRBJ2-5. Germline CDR1 reads SNHLY; CDR2 reads FYNNEI. The CDR3 loop spans 15 amino acids. The CDR3 here is CASRDRTTYQETQYF.

Here the CDR3 reads CASNLQGADYGYTF. V is TRBV28 and J is TRBJ1-2; no DNA is available, so the TRBD1 call from TCRdb remains unchecked. Germline CDR1 is MDHEN and CDR2 is SYDVKM. The CDR3 loop spans 14 amino acids.

The genes are TRBV7-9 and TRBJ1-5. CDR3 length: 14 amino acids. CDR1 is SEHNR, CDR2 FQNEAQ, per germline (reference sequence). The CDR3 here is CASSNDNSNQPQHF. Drawing the rest from reference TRBV7-9 and TRBJ1-5, the complete variable domain is DTGVSQNPRHKITKRGQNVTFRCDPISEHNRLYWYRQTLGQGPEFLTYFQNEAQLEKSRLLSDRFSAERPKGSFSTLEIQRTEQGDSAMYLCASSNDNSNQPQHFGDGTRLSIL.